Sequencing of this TCR beta chain was carried out in a study of blood T cell repertoires in COVID-19. Turning to the study itself: Spain, Italy and the United States supplied samples that represented acute and convalescent COVID-19. T cells, B-cell-depleted T cells, or PBMCs supplied cDNA or gDNA.

Per the study methods: Reference gene primer amplification in the assay estimated nucleated cell counts. Measured with immunoSEQ multiplex PCR; TCRdb has only the in-frame clones, and not every one. V and J calls and clone size come straight from that table; D and trimming were deduced from the DNA. The sample has tens of thousands of clones, around 79% seen once. Germline V gene lookup returns CDR1 LGHNT and CDR2 FRNRAP. V lost 6 bases and J 3 bases, leaving 15 bases between the germline ends. The CDR3 sequence is 15 residues long. The receptor comes from a human donor in a cohort sampled during active COVID-19. Sequenced input: peripheral blood. The chain uses TRBV12-5 and TRBJ1-5, with D possibly being TRBD1 (6 bases). DNA of the CDR3: TGTGCTAGTGGCCTATCGCAGGGGATCAATCAGCCCCAGCATTTT. Translation: CASGLSQGINQPQHF.